The 27 T cell receptor beta chains in this list originate from one sample, sequenced in a study of T cell changes during pregnancy in multiple sclerosis. The table came from immunoSEQ multiplex PCR; TCRdb's copy has only in-frame clones and leaves some out. The sample yields 20,000 to 25,000 clones, over 85% seen once. Sequencing used CD8+ T cells from peripheral blood mononuclear cells, obtained in the second trimester of pregnancy. The receptors shown here come from a female donor in good health, enrolled as a control in a pregnancy study.

This chain links TRBV7-9 with TRBJ1-4; D unclear. The germline gives CDR1 SEHNR, CDR2 FQNEAQ (reference sequence). The CDR3 runs 17 residues. The ends were cut back, 2 bases at V and 0 bases at J, with 13 bases in the middle. The CDR3 loop is CASSLPQQAATNEKLFF. CDR3 bases: TGTGCCAGCAGCTTACCTCAGCAGGCTGCAACTAATGAAAAACTGTTTTTT. The full variable domain, its missing parts supplied by reference TRBV7-9 and TRBJ1-4, is DTGVSQNPRHKITKRGQNVTFRCDPISEHNRLYWYRQTLGQGPEFLTYFQNEAQLEKSRLLSDRFSAERPKGSFSTLEIQRTEQGDSAMYLCASSLPQQAATNEKLFFGSGTQLSVL.

This clone showed up just once. The chain employs TRBV20-1 and TRBJ2-1; no reliable D call. Trimming removed 3 bases at V and 9 bases at J, with 9 bases between. This CDR3 region has 11 residues. Germline V gives CDR1 DFQATT, CDR2 SNEGSKA (reference sequence). CDR3 residues: CSARSGVEQFF. CDR3 bases: TGCAGTGCTAGGTCCGGTGTTGAGCAGTTCTTC.

The V gene is TRBV5-1, the J gene TRBJ2-3; 10 bases map to TRBD2. Germline CDR1 reads SGHRS; CDR2 reads YFSETQ. V dropped 0 bases and J dropped 5; count of bases not matched to a gene: 6. There are 16 residues in the CDR3. The CDR3 nucleotides read TGCGCCAGCAGCTTGGCTCTAGCGGGAGTTGGAGATACGCAGTATTTT. Amino acid sequence: CASSLALAGVGDTQYF. Drawing the rest from reference TRBV5-1 and TRBJ2-3, the complete variable domain is KAGVTQTPRYLIKTRGQQVTLSCSPISGHRSVSWYQQTPGQGLQFLFEYFSETQRNKGNFPGRFSGRQFSNSRSEMNVSTLELGDSALYLCASSLALAGVGDTQYFGPGTRLTVL.

The chain employs TRBV19 and TRBJ2-1; no clear D. The V gene's germline CDR1 is LNHDA and CDR2 SQIVND (reference sequence). The CDR3 is 13 amino acids. V was clipped by 3 bases and J by 6 bases, with 9 bases between them. CDR3 amino acids: CASSMFSPNEQFF. The CDR3 DNA reads TGTGCCAGTAGTATGTTTAGTCCCAATGAGCAGTTCTTC.

The chain joins TRBV28 to TRBJ1-1, with D unresolved. Between the trimmed V and J ends, which lost 8 bases and 2 bases, there was a span of 15 bases. The length of the CDR3 is 14 residues. The germline CDR1 and CDR2 sequences are MDHEN and SYDVKM. This chain's CDR3 is CASSMGVFNTEAFF. In DNA form, the CDR3 reads TGTGCCAGCTCGATGGGAGTCTTTAACACTGAAGCTTTCTTT.

This chain uses TRBV2 with TRBJ1-2; 8 positions match TRBD1. Germline CDR1 SNHLY, CDR2 FYNNEI. V lost 6 bases, J lost 5 bases, and 8 bases stayed unmatched. The CDR3 totals 14 residues. CDR3 residues: CASRWTGLQYGYTF. Here the CDR3 DNA reads TGTGCCAGCAGATGGACAGGGCTTCAGTATGGCTACACCTTC.

This clone was observed once. The rearrangement joins TRBV5-4 to TRBJ1-2; TRBD1 aligns across 10 bases. The V gene end was trimmed by 4 bases and the J gene end by 1 base; junction bases not matched to a gene: 10. Germline V CDR1 and CDR2: SGHNT, YYREEE (reference sequence). The CDR3 length is 17 residues. The CDR3 DNA reads as TGTGCCAGCAGCCCCCGGGACAGGGGAACCATTAACTATGGCTACACCTTC. This sequence encodes CASSPRDRGTINYGYTF.

Only one count was recorded for this clone. The rearrangement joins TRBV28 to TRBJ2-7; 8 nucleotides align to TRBD1. The germline V gene has CDR1 MDHEN and CDR2 SYDVKM. There are 17 residues in the CDR3. V lost 8 bases to trimming and J lost 0 bases; unmatched junction nucleotides: 15. DNA for the CDR3: TGTGCCAGCGAAAGGCGGGACAGGATCTCGAGCTCCTACGAGCAGTACTTC. Encoded protein: CASERRDRISSSYEQYF.

J is TRBJ1-5 and V is TRBV6-1; D unclear. This CDR3 spans 15 amino acids. Germline V gives CDR1 MNHNS, CDR2 SASEGT. V was shortened by 5 bases and J by 0 bases, with 11 bases between the two germline ends. The CDR3 bases are TGTGCCAGCAGTTCCCGGGATTATAGCAATCAGCCCCAGCATTTT. Its translation: CASSSRDYSNQPQHF.

The rearrangement uses TRBV1 and TRBJ2-1; the D call of TRBD2 is as the table states it, not checked on the DNA. TRBV1 is given as a pseudogene. The CDR3 loop spans 15 amino acids. CDR3 protein: CTSSFGLALDNEQFF. In DNA, the CDR3 is TGCACCAGCAGCTTTGGACTAGCGCTCGACAATGAGCAGTTCTTC.

This chain connects TRBV11-2 to TRBJ2-1; 7 bases line up with TRBD2. In germline, CDR1 is SGHAT, CDR2 FQNNGV. This CDR3 spans 12 amino acids. With 1 base clipped from V and 9 bases from J, the junction kept 0 bases outside the gene matches. In nucleotides, the CDR3 is TGTGCCAGCAGCTTAGGGGGGGGTGAGCAGTTCTTC. It specifies CASSLGGGEQFF.

The V and J genes are TRBV5-1 and TRBJ2-3; maybe TRBD2 (6 bases). Germline-derived CDR1 and CDR2 are SGHRS and YFSETQ. The CDR3 has 14 amino acids. The V and J ends lost 7 bases and 7 bases respectively, with 19 bases between them. Here the CDR3 reads CASFDTGVPNTQYF. The CDR3 DNA reads TGCGCCAGCTTCGACACGGGGGTTCCGAATACGCAGTATTTT.

V usage is TRBV6-6 and J usage is TRBJ2-3; 10 bases line up with TRBD2. V was clipped by 5 bases and J by 6 bases; unmatched bases: 11. Germline V gene sequence: CDR1 MNHNY, CDR2 SVGAGI (reference sequence). There are 16 residues in the CDR3. CDR3 coding DNA: TGTGCCAGCAGTGCCTTAGCGGGAGGCGAAGGGGATACGCAGTATTTT. This gives the protein CASSALAGGEGDTQYF.

The J gene is TRBJ2-2, the V gene TRBV28, with 8 bases matching TRBD1. The ends lost 6 bases at V and 5 bases at J; junction bases unmatched: 5. CDR3 length: 14 residues. Per the germline V gene, CDR1 is MDHEN and CDR2 is SYDVKM. The CDR3 loop is CASRFDRGTGELFF. The CDR3 DNA reads as TGTGCCAGCAGATTTGACAGGGGAACCGGGGAGCTGTTTTTT.

The J gene is TRBJ1-2, the V gene TRBV4-3, with D possibly TRBD1 on 5 matching bases. The ends were cut back, 0 bases at V and 0 bases at J, with 8 bases in the middle. Germline lookup yields CDR1 LGHNA and CDR2 YSLEER. This CDR3 region has 15 residues. CDR3 sequence: CASSQDRVPNYGYTF. The DNA of the CDR3 is TGCGCCAGCAGCCAAGACAGGGTTCCTAACTATGGCTACACCTTC.

This clone appeared a single time. The chain joins TRBV7-9 to TRBJ2-5, with 7 bases identical to TRBD1. V gave up 5 bases and J gave up 5 bases; unmatched junction bases: 11. The length of the CDR3 is 15 residues. From germline, CDR1 is SEHNR and CDR2 FQNEAQ (reference sequence). The CDR3 DNA reads TGTGCCAGCAGCCGACGGCTGGGGACAGTTGAGACCCAGTACTTC. This encodes CASSRRLGTVETQYF. Filled out from reference TRBV7-9 and TRBJ2-5, the complete variable domain reads DTGVSQNPRHKITKRGQNVTFRCDPISEHNRLYWYRQTLGQGPEFLTYFQNEAQLEKSRLLSDRFSAERPKGSFSTLEIQRTEQGDSAMYLCASSRRLGTVETQYFGPGTRLLVL.

The chain combines TRBV4-1 with TRBJ1-4, with TRBD1 as a possible D gene (6 bases). CDR1 MGHRA and CDR2 YSYEKL come from the germline V gene. V was cut by 9 bases and J by 8 bases, with 22 bases left in between. CDR3 size: 15 residues. In DNA form, the CDR3 reads TGCGCCAGTAAGACATGGGGGGGCGGGGACGAAAAACTGTTTTTT. This codes for CASKTWGGGDEKLFF.

The chain carries TRBV4-1 and TRBJ2-1; possible D gene TRBD1, 6 bases. The ends were cut back, 4 bases at V and 6 bases at J, with 13 bases in the middle. Germline CDR1 and CDR2: MGHRA and YSYEKL. The CDR3 has 14 residues. CDR3 region: CASSPQEGGNEQFF. DNA for the CDR3: TGCGCCAGCAGCCCCCAAGAAGGGGGCAATGAGCAGTTCTTC.

The V and J genes are TRBV2 and TRBJ1-4; no firm D call. Germline V gene lookup returns CDR1 SNHLY and CDR2 FYNNEI. V lost 2 bases and J lost 7, with 5 bases in between. The CDR3 is made up of 12 amino acids. Written as DNA, the CDR3 is TGTGCCAGCAGTGAATTTAGTGAAAAACTGTTTTTT. Protein: CASSEFSEKLFF.

CDR3 residues: CAWSVGREDTGELFF. DNA for the CDR3: TGTGCCTGGAGTGTAGGACGGGAGGACACCGGGGAGCTGTTTTTT. The chain links TRBV30 to TRBJ2-2; 7 bases fit TRBD2. Germline-derived CDR1 and CDR2 are GTSNPN and SVGIG (reference sequence). There are 15 residues in the CDR3. With 0 bases clipped from V and 3 bases from J, the junction kept 4 bases outside the gene matches.

This clone was counted a single time. The chain carries TRBV18 and TRBJ1-1; 9 positions agree with TRBD1. Germline values: CDR1 KGHSH, CDR2 LQKENI. After removal of 6 bases from V and 1 base from J, the junction contained 3 bases not matched to a gene. CDR3 length equals 14 residues. The CDR3 region is CASSATGGNTEAFF. CDR3 DNA sequence: TGTGCCAGCTCCGCGACAGGGGGGAACACTGAAGCTTTCTTT.

The chain joins TRBV9 to TRBJ2-1; D perhaps matches TRBD2 (6 bases). The ends were cut back, 0 bases at V and 0 bases at J, with 19 bases in the middle. CDR1 is SGDLS, CDR2 YYNGEE, per germline. The CDR3 has 19 amino acids. The CDR3 DNA is TGTGCCAGCAGCGTAGGGGCTAGCGAGAGGGAGAGCTCCTACAATGAGCAGTTCTTC. This sequence encodes CASSVGASERESSYNEQFF.

The CDR3: CASSGGTDTQYF. CDR3 nucleotides: TGTGCCAGCAGCGGGGGAACAGATACGCAGTATTTT. V is TRBV2 and J is TRBJ2-3; tentative D call: TRBD2 (6 bases). The V end was cut by 6 bases, the J end by 3 bases, with 7 bases between. Germline V gives CDR1 SNHLY, CDR2 FYNNEI. CDR3 length equals 12 residues.

This chain uses TRBV28 with TRBJ1-2; TRBD1 is a possible D gene (5 bases). V lost 4 bases, J lost 3 bases, and 12 bases lay in between. The CDR3 loop spans 14 amino acids. The germline V gene encodes CDR1 MDHEN and CDR2 SYDVKM. The CDR3 region is CASSSTELHYGYTF. The CDR3 nucleotides read TGTGCCAGCAGTTCGACAGAGTTACACTATGGCTACACCTTC.

CDR3 amino acids: CASSIVPYNEQFF. CDR3 DNA sequence: TGTGCCAGTAGTATAGTCCCTTACAATGAGCAGTTCTTC. The chain couples TRBV19 to TRBJ2-1, with unresolved D. The CDR3 has 13 residues. Between the trimmed V and J ends, which lost 1 base and 4 bases, there was a span of 5 bases. Germline V gene sequence: CDR1 LNHDA, CDR2 SQIVND (reference sequence). Full variable domain (remainder filled in from reference TRBV19 and TRBJ2-1): DGGITQSPKYLFRKEGQNVTLSCEQNLNHDAMYWYRQDPGQGLRLIYYSQIVNDFQKGDIAEGYSVSREKKESFPLTVTSAQKNPTAFYLCASSIVPYNEQFFGPGTRLTVL.

This rearrangement joins TRBV28 to TRBJ1-1, with a weak D call TRBD1 (5 bases). The germline V gene has CDR1 MDHEN and CDR2 SYDVKM. The CDR3 length is 16 residues. V lost 7 bases and J lost 5, with 23 bases in between. CDR3 sequence reads: CASTTPSEGKGTEAFF. Written as DNA, the CDR3 is TGTGCCAGCACCACCCCTTCGGAGGGGAAGGGGACTGAAGCTTTCTTT.

The rearrangement uses TRBV6-1 and TRBJ2-7, with 8 bases fitting TRBD2. This CDR3 has 15 amino acids. The J segment lost 0 bases and the V segment lost 3 bases, leaving 4 bases of the junction unmatched. CDR1 and CDR2 (germline): MNHNS, SASEGT. The CDR3 coding sequence is TGTGCCAGCAGTGAGGGGAGCGGGAGCTCCTACGAGCAGTACTTC. This translates into CASSEGSGSSYEQYF.